This T cell receptor (beta chain) was obtained from a study of CD8 T cells in Susac syndrome. Study-level information: Patients with Susac syndrome were therapy-naive, taking corticosteroids, with some also receiving intravenous immunoglobulin, or taking intravenous immunoglobulin alone at the time their blood was drawn.

A remark on this clonotype: No antigen is known for it.

General observations from the study: In TEMRA cells and active patients, CD8+ clonal expansion in Susac reached its peak.

Bulk CD8+ and CD4+ cells came from magnetic negative isolation; CD8+ TEMRA by FACS. Reverse transcription of roughly 0.5 to 1 ug RNA was carried out with random hexamers. Across 54 Vbeta and 13 Jbeta, immunoSEQ multiplex PCR amplified TCR beta CDR3. TCRdb re-called the immunoSEQ multiplex PCR reads with MiXCR, one entry per CDR3 protein. The data hold about 85,000 distinct CDR3 sequences, with 95% observed a single time. The CDR3 is 13 residues long. The V gene lost 4 bases and the J gene lost 12 bases, with 19 bases spanning the gap. Germline V lookup: CDR1 GTSNPN, CDR2 SVGIG (reference sequence). The sequenced sample consisted of CD8+ T cells from PBMCs. This sequence originates from a human donor with Susac syndrome. The chain links TRBV30 to TRBJ2-1, with unresolved D. The CDR3: CAWTNSPPKGQFF. CDR3 coding DNA: TGTGCCTGGACTAACAGCCCCCCCAAGGGGCAGTTCTTC.